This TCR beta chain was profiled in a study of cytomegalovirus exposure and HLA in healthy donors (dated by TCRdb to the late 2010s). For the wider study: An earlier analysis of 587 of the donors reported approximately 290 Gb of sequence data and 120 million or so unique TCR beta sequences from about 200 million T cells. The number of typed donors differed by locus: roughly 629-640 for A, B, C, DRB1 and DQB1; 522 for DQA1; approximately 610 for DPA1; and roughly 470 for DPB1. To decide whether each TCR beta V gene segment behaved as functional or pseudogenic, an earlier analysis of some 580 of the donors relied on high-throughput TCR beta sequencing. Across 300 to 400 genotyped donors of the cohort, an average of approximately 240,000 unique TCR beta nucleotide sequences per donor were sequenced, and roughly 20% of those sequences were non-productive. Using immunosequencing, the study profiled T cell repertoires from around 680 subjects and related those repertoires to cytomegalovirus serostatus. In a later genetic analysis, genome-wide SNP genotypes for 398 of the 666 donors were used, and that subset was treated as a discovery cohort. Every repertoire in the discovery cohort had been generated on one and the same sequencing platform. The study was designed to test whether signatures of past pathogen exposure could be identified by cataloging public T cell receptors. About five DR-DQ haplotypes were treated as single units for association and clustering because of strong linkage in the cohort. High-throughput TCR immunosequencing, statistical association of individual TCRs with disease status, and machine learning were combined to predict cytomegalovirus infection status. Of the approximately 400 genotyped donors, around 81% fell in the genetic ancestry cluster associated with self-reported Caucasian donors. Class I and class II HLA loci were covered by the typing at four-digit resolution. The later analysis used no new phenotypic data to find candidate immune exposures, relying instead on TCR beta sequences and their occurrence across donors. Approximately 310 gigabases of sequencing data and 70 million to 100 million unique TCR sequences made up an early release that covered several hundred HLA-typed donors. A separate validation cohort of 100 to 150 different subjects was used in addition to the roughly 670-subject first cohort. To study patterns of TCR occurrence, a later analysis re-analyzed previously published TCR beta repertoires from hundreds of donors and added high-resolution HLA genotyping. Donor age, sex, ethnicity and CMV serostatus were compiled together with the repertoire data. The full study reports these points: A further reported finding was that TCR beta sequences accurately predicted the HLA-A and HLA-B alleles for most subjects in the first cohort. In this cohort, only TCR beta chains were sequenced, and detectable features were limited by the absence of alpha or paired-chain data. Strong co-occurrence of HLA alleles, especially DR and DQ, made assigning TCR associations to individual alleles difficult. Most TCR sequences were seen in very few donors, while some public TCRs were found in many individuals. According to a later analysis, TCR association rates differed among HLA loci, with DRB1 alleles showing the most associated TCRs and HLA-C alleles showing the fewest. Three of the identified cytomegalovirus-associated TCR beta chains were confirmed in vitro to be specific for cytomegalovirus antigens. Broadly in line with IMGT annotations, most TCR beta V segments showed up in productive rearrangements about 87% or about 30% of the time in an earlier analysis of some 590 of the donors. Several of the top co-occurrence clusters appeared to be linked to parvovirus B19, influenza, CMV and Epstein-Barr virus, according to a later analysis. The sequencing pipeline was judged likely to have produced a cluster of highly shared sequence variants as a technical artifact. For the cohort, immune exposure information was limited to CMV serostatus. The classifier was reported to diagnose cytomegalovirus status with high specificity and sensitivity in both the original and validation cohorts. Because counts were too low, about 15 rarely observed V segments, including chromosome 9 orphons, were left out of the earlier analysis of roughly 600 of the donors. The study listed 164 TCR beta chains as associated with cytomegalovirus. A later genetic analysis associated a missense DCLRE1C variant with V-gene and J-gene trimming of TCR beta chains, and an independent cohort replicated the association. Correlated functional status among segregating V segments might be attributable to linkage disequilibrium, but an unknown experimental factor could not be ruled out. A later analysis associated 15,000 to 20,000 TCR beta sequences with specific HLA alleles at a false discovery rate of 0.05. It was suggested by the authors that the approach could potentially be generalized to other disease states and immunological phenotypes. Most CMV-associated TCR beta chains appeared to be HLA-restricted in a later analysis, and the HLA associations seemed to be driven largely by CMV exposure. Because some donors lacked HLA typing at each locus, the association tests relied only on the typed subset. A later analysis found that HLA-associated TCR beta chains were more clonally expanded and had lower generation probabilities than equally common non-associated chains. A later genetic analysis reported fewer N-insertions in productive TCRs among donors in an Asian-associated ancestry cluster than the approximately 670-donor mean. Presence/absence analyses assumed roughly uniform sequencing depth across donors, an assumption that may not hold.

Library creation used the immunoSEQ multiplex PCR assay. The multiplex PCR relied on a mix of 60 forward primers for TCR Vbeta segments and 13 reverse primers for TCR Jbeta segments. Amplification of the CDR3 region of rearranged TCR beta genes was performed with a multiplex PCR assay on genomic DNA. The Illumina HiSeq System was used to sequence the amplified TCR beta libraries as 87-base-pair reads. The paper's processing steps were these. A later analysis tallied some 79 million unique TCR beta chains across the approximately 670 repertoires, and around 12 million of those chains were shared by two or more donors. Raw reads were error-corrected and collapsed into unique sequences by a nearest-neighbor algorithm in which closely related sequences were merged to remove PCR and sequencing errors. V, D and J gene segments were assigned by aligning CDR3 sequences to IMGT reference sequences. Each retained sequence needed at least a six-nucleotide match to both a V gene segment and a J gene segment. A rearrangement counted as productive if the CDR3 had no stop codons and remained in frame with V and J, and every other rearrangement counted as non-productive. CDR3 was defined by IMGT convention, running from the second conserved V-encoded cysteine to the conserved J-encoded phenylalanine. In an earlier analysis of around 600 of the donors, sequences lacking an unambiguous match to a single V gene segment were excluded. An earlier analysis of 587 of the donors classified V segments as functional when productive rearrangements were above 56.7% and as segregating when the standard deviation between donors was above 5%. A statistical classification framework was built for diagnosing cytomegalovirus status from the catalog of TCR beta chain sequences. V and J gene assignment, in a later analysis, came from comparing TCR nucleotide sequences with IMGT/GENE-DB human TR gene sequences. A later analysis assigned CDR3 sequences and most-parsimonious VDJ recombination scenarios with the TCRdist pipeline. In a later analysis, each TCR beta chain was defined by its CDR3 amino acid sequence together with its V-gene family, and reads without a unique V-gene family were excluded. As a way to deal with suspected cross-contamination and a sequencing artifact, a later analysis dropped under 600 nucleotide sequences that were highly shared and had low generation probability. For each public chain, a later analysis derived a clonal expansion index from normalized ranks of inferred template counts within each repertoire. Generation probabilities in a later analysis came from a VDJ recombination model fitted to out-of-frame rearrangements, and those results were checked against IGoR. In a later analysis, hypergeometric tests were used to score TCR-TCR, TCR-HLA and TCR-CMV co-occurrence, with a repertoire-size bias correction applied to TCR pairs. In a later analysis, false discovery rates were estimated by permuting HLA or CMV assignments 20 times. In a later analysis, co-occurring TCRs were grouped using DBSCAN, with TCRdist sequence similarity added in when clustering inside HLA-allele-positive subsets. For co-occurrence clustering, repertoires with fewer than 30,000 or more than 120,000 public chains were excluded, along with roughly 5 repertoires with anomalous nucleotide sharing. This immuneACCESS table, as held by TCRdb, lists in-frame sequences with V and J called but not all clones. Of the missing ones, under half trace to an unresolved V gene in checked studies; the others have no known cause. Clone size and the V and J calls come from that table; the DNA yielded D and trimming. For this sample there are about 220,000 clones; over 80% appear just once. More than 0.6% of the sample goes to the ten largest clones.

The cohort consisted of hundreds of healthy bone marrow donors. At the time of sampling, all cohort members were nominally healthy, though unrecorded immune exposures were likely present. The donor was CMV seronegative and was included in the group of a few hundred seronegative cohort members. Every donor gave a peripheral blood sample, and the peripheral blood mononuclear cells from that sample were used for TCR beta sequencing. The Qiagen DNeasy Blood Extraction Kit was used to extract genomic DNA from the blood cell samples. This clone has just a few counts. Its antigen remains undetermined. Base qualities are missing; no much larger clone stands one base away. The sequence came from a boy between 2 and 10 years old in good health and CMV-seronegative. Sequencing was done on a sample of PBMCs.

DNA sequence: TGTGCCAGCAGCCGGACAGGTCGAGATACGCAGTATTTT. This yields the protein CASSRTGRDTQYF. The V and J genes are TRBV6-5 and TRBJ2-3; TRBD1 aligns with 7 central bases. Trimming accounts for 6 bases at V and 5 bases at J, while the number of junction bases matched to no gene is 5. The CDR3 goes from the cysteine to the phenylalanine over 13 residues. Only the CDR3 DNA stays, 39 bases, in frame from base 1. CDR1 is given as MNHEY and CDR2 as SVGAGI, both from the germline V gene.